Below, 11 T cell receptor beta chains from the same sample are listed, as sequenced in a study of pediatric ulcerative colitis. TCRdb's copy holds only in-frame clones and misses some; the assay was immunoSEQ multiplex PCR. The repertoire includes 55,000 to 70,000 clones, 80% to 90% of them detected once, and roughly 1.5% sits in the top ten. The material sequenced was blood. The receptor set was obtained from a boy between 10 and 17 years old who was a control in a study of pediatric ulcerative colitis.

This clone was counted a few times. This specimen includes other DNA sequences encoding the same CDR3. The chain carries TRBV10-3 and TRBJ1-1; D unresolved. From germline, CDR1 is ENHRY and CDR2 SYGVKD. The CDR3 length is 15 residues. V gave up 2 bases and J gave up 4 bases, with 14 bases separating them. CDR3 amino acids: CAISETGPEGTEAFF. The CDR3, as DNA: TGTGCCATCAGTGAGACCGGACCAGAGGGCACTGAAGCTTTCTTT.

V gene TRBV6-1 combines with J gene TRBJ2-7; weak D call: TRBD2 (6 bases). The CDR3 length is 15 residues. V lost 4 bases to trimming and J lost 2 bases, with 15 bases between them. Per germline, CDR1 MNHNS and CDR2 SASEGT. The CDR3 loop is CASSADGGGAYEQYF. As DNA, the CDR3 is TGTGCCAGCAGTGCGGACGGCGGAGGGGCCTACGAGCAGTACTTC.

The chain recombines TRBV7-6 with TRBJ2-2; TRBD2 matches 10 bases. This CDR3 comprises 15 residues. The trim removed 7 bases at V and 6 bases at J, leaving 8 bases unmatched. The germline V gene has CDR1 SGHVS and CDR2 FNYEAQ. CDR3 DNA: TGTGCCAGCACCCTCAGCGGGGGGGCCGCCGGGGAGCTGTTTTTT. Translation gives CASTLSGGAAGELFF.

This rearrangement joins TRBV2 to TRBJ2-1; a possible D gene is TRBD2 (6 bases). The CDR3 runs 14 residues. V was cut by 4 bases and J by 4 bases, with 11 bases left in between. CDR1 SNHLY and CDR2 FYNNEI come from the germline V gene. The CDR3 spells CASSAGAYYNEQFF. For the CDR3, the DNA is TGTGCCAGCAGTGCGGGAGCCTATTACAATGAGCAGTTCTTC.

V gene TRBV7-6 combines with J gene TRBJ2-5; D perhaps matches TRBD2 (6 bases). The CDR3 spans 17 residues. With 7 bases removed from V and 5 bases from J, the gap between germline ends came to 26 bases. CDR1 SGHVS and CDR2 FNYEAQ come from the germline V gene. CDR3 coding DNA: TGTGCCAGCACCTCACCCGAAAGACACCGGAGGGAGGAGACCCAGTACTTC. The encoded protein is CASTSPERHRREETQYF.

The V and J genes are TRBV4-3 and TRBJ2-1, with 7 bases matching TRBD2. V trimming: 0 bases; J trimming: 8 bases; junction bases outside the gene matches: 13. The CDR3 is 17 residues long. Germline V gives CDR1 LGHNA, CDR2 YSLEER. This chain's CDR3 is CASSQDASPGRGDEQFF. As DNA, the CDR3 is TGCGCCAGCAGCCAAGACGCCTCTCCGGGTCGGGGGGATGAGCAGTTCTTC.

The rearrangement links TRBV6-5 to TRBJ1-1; D remains ambiguous. The CDR3 has 15 residues. Germline V gene lookup returns CDR1 MNHEY and CDR2 SVGAGI. V lost 0 bases, J lost 8 bases, and 16 bases lay in between. The CDR3 here is CASSYSTRARQEAFF. The DNA for the CDR3 is TGTGCCAGCAGTTACTCGACGCGCGCCAGACAAGAAGCTTTCTTT.

The CDR3 DNA reads as TGTGTCAGAAGCCAAACAGGACCAACTTATGGCTACACCTTC. Encoded protein: CVRSQTGPTYGYTF. The chain links TRBV7-5 to TRBJ1-2; TRBD1 was called by the table and not checked on the DNA. TRBV7-5 is an annotated pseudogene. This CDR3 region has 14 residues.

In DNA form, the CDR3 reads TGTGCCAGCAGCCCCCCGGCAGGGGGCAATGAGCAGTTCTTC. Protein: CASSPPAGGNEQFF. J is TRBJ2-1 and V is TRBV14; 7 bases are shared with TRBD1. With V trimmed by 4 bases and J by 6 bases, 6 bases remained unmatched. The CDR3 is 14 amino acids. Germline CDR1 and CDR2: SGHDN and FVKESK.

The genes are TRBV25-1 and TRBJ2-7; TRBD2 might be the D (5 bases). The germline V gene encodes CDR1 MGHDK and CDR2 SYGVNS. The CDR3 has 15 residues. Trimming took off 6 bases at V and 1 base at J, with 16 bases between the two ends. The CDR3 nucleotides are TGTGCCAGCAGCTCCGCCAATAGAGGGTCCTACGAGCAGTACTTC. Protein: CASSSANRGSYEQYF.

The CDR3 loop is CASSAPDRGSGANVLTF. In DNA, the CDR3 is TGTGCCAGCAGCGCACCGGACAGGGGCTCTGGGGCCAACGTCCTGACTTTC. The genes are TRBV21-1 and TRBJ2-6; the D call of TRBD1 is as the table states it, not checked on the DNA. TRBV21-1 is shown as a pseudogene. This CDR3 has 17 amino acids.